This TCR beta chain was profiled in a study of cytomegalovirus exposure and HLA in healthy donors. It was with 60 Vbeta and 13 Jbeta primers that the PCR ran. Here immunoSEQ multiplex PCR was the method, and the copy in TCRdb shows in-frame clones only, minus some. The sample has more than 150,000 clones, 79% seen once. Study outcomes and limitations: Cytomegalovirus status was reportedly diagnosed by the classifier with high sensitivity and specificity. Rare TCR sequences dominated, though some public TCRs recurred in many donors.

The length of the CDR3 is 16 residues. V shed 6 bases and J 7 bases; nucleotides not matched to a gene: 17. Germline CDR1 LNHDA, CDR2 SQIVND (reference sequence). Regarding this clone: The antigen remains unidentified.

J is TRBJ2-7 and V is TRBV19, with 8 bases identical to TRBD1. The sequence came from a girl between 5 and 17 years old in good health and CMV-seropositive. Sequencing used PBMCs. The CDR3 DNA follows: TGTGCCAGTAGCCCGCCGTGGGCAGGGGGCGCGGGGGAGCAGTACTTC. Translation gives CASSPPWAGGAGEQYF.